The entry below gives a single TCR beta chain sequence along with its context. Its antigen is still unknown. Time point reported: blood 2 weeks post-SBRT. The treatment is: 15 Gy SBRT to primary tumor, nephrectomy 4 weeks later. This renal cell carcinoma was of the clear cell type. The data derive from a study of radiation and T cells in renal cell carcinoma. Across the study: Nephrectomy followed 15 Gy stereotactic body radiation by 4 weeks.

Here immunoSEQ multiplex PCR was the method, and the copy in TCRdb shows in-frame clones only, minus some. The data contain around 130,000 clones, roughly four fifths of them singletons. Study results and caveats: Without pretreatment biopsies, baseline tumor clonotype presence was undetermined. From baseline, blood top tumor clonotypes peaked at 2 weeks post-radiation.

The CDR3 runs to 17 residues. The ends were cut back, 0 bases at V and 4 bases at J, with 18 bases in the middle. Germline V lookup: CDR1 KGHSY, CDR2 FQNENV. The starting material was blood, obtained from a patient whose treatment included radiotherapy and nephrectomy. The receptor was derived from a woman aged 60-75 years with renal cell carcinoma. This chain links TRBV16 with TRBJ1-1, with unresolved D. The CDR3 sequence: CASSQSGSGPAATEAFF. CDR3 in DNA: TGTGCCAGCAGCCAATCGGGGTCTGGCCCAGCCGCCACTGAAGCTTTCTTT.